This T cell receptor beta chain was sequenced in a study of T cells in Graves' hyperthyroidism and ophthalmopathy. Orbital computed tomography, thyroid ultrasound, serum thyroxine and TRAb, and clinical symptoms together informed the diagnoses. The investigators amplified TCR beta CDR3 regions from RNA transcripts. HTBI primers were used for first-round RT-PCR of the TCR CDR3. TCRdb passed the multiplex PCR reads through MiXCR, listing each CDR3 protein once. The sample lists 650,000 to 800,000 distinct CDR3 sequences, about 45% occurring once. On this clonotype itself: The antigen remains undetermined.

CDR3 length: 12 amino acids. Germline values: CDR1 SGHTA, CDR2 FQGNSA. V dropped 4 bases and J dropped 4; count of bases not matched to a gene: 1. The study's findings and limits: The model identified upcoming ophthalmopathy a median approximately six months ahead of onset.

The chain is built from TRBV7-2 and TRBJ2-7, with 7 nucleotides matching TRBD2. The origin of this receptor is an adult man with Graves' disease, either hyperthyroidism or ophthalmopathy (not recorded which). The sequenced sample was peripheral blood or thyroid tissue (not recorded which). The CDR3 DNA reads as TGTGCCAGCAGCTGGACTAGGTACGAGCAGTACTTC. Its translation is CASSWTRYEQYF.